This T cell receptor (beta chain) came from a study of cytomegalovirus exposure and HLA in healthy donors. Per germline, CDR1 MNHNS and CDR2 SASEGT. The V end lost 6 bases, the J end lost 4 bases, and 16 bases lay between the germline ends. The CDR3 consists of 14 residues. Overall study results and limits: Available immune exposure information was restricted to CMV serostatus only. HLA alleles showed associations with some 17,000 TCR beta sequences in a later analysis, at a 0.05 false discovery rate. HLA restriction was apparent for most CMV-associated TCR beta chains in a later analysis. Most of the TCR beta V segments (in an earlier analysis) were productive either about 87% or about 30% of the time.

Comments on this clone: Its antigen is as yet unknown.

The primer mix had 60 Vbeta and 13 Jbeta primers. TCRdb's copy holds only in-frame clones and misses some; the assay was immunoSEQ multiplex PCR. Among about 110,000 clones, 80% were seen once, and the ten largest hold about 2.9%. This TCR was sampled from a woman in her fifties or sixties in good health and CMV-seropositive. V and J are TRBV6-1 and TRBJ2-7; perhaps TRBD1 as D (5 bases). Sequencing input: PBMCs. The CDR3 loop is CASRSRRQPYEQYF. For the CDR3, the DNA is TGTGCCAGCAGGTCCAGGAGACAGCCTTACGAGCAGTACTTC.